This entry describes one T cell receptor beta chain. Its antigen remains unknown. The data originate from a study of T cells after yellow fever vaccination. Regarding the study as a whole: Of the clonotypes, a small share occurred in both CD4 and CD8 compartments.

As TCR cDNA was made by 5'RACE template switching, a universal primer site and UMIs were added. One entry per CDR3 protein, called by TCRdb with MiXCR from the 5' RACE reads. The sample carries 300,000 to 400,000 distinct CDR3 sequences, approximately 12% recorded once. This TCR was sampled from a young man who received the YFV17D yellow fever vaccine. Sequences were derived from CD4+ T cells sorted from PBMCs, sampled 15 days after the yellow fever booster vaccination.

The CDR3 DNA reads TGTGCCAGCAGCTTAGAAGGTTGGCCCTACAATGAGCAGTTCTTC. Residues: CASSLEGWPYNEQFF. This rearrangement joins TRBV7-2 to TRBJ2-1; unclear D gene. Germline CDR1 reads SGHTA; CDR2 reads FQGNSA. CDR3 length: 15 amino acids. Trimming pared 1 base from V and 2 bases from J, leaving 9 bases between.